This entry lists 9 T cell receptor beta chains sequenced from one sample in a study of blood T cell repertoires in COVID-19. The table came from immunoSEQ multiplex PCR; TCRdb's copy has only in-frame clones and leaves some out. The top ten clones hold 1.5% to 2% of a sample with 250,000 to 400,000 clones, about 85% of them seen once. The sequenced material came from PBMCs or T cells enriched from blood (not recorded which). The receptors come from a woman aged 25 to 39 who had been exposed to COVID-19.

The chain carries TRBV25-1 and TRBJ1-2; 10 nucleotides agree with TRBD1. After removal of 3 bases from V and 4 bases from J, the junction contained 5 bases not matched to a gene. Germline lookup yields CDR1 MGHDK and CDR2 SYGVNS. The CDR3 covers 15 residues. In nucleotides, the CDR3 is TGTGCCAGCAGTGATCCGACAGGGGGCACCTATGGCTACACCTTC. It yields the protein CASSDPTGGTYGYTF.

The chain uses TRBV7-9 and TRBJ1-6, with D unresolved. The CDR3 is 14 amino acids. Per germline, CDR1 SEHNR and CDR2 FQNEAQ (reference sequence). V lost 1 base and J lost 9, with 10 bases in between. CDR3 bases: TGTGCCAGCAGCTTAGAGGGAGAGGGTTCACCCCTCCACTTT. This codes for CASSLEGEGSPLHF.

The rearrangement uses TRBV18 and TRBJ1-6; no definite D call. V gave up 6 bases and J gave up 8 bases, with 8 bases separating them. CDR1 KGHSH and CDR2 LQKENI come from the germline V gene. The CDR3 covers 12 residues. The CDR3 spells CASSGSHSPLHF. In DNA form, the CDR3 reads TGTGCCAGCTCGGGCTCCCATTCACCCCTCCACTTT.

The chain combines TRBV5-1 with TRBJ2-7; possibly TRBD2 for D (6 bases). The germline CDR1 and CDR2 sequences are SGHRS and YFSETQ. The CDR3 extends over 16 amino acids. The germline V and J ends were trimmed by 3 bases and 2 bases, with 18 bases remaining between them. DNA for the CDR3: TGCGCCAGCAGCTACGGTTTACTAGCTCCAACCTACGAGCAGTACTTC. Protein sequence: CASSYGLLAPTYEQYF.

In DNA form, the CDR3 reads TGTGCCAGCAGCCATGACAGCCTCCAGCAGTTCTTC. Protein sequence: CASSHDSLQQFF. The chain carries TRBV14 and TRBJ2-1; D perhaps matches TRBD1 (5 bases). The V gene lost 3 bases and the J gene lost 11 bases, with 11 bases spanning the gap. CDR3 length equals 12 residues. CDR1 is SGHDN, CDR2 FVKESK, per germline.

This chain links TRBV19 with TRBJ2-3; D unresolved. V was cut by 4 bases and J by 5 bases, with 7 bases left in between. The CDR3 length is 12 residues. The germline CDR1 and CDR2 sequences are LNHDA and SQIVND (reference sequence). CDR3 protein: CASSSWRDTQYF. The CDR3 region has the DNA TGTGCCAGTAGTAGTTGGAGAGATACGCAGTATTTT.

The chain recombines TRBV6-1 with TRBJ1-1; the match to TRBD1 covers 7 bases. The CDR3 is made up of 13 amino acids. The ends lost 3 bases at V and 4 bases at J; junction bases unmatched: 2. Germline V gives CDR1 MNHNS, CDR2 SASEGT. The DNA for the CDR3 is TGTGCCAGCAGTGACAGGGGGGCCACTGAAGCTTTCTTT. Protein sequence: CASSDRGATEAFF.

The rearrangement uses TRBV5-4 and TRBJ2-2; 7 nucleotides align to TRBD2. V shed 1 base, J shed 4 bases, and the junction held 7 bases outside the gene matches. There are 16 residues in the CDR3. Germline CDR1 SGHNT, CDR2 YYREEE (reference sequence). The CDR3 nucleotides read TGTGCCAGCAGCTTGAGCGGGGCTTCGGGCACCGGGGAGCTGTTTTTT. Translated, it gives CASSLSGASGTGELFF.

The chain employs TRBV5-1 and TRBJ2-7; D perhaps matches TRBD1 (5 bases). The ends were cut back, 1 base at V and 2 bases at J, with 10 bases in the middle. CDR3 size: 14 residues. Germline V lookup: CDR1 SGHRS, CDR2 YFSETQ. CDR3 bases: TGCGCCAGCAGCTTGTCCCGACAGACCTACGAGCAGTACTTC. This translates into CASSLSRQTYEQYF.